Presented here are 14 T cell receptor beta chains from one specimen sequenced in a study of blood T cell repertoires in COVID-19 (TCRdb year 2020). Libraries were prepared through the immunoSEQ multiplex PCR assay. This immuneACCESS table, as held by TCRdb, lists in-frame sequences with V and J called but not all clones. Of the missing ones, under half trace to an unresolved V gene in checked studies; the others have no known cause. For this sample the table gives some 150,000 clones, of which roughly 90% were detected only once. 1.2% of the sample is in the top ten clones. The sequenced sample was PBMCs or T cells enriched from blood (not recorded which). Every receptor here comes from a woman aged 25 to 39 with acute COVID-19.

The sample holds one count of this clone. The chain joins TRBV9 to TRBJ1-1, with TRBD1 matching 7 bases. Per germline, CDR1 SGDLS and CDR2 YYNGEE. The CDR3 is made up of 14 amino acids. Losses at the gene ends were 0 bases for V and 7 bases for J; bases not matched to a gene: 6. CDR3 bases: TGTGCCAGCAGCGTAGGGTACAGGGGAGATGAAGCTTTCTTT. Translation gives CASSVGYRGDEAFF.

This chain joins TRBV19 and TRBJ2-7, with 9 bases fitting TRBD2. The CDR3 is 14 amino acids. Germline CDR1 LNHDA, CDR2 SQIVND (reference sequence). V lost 6 bases to trimming and J lost 3 bases; unmatched junction nucleotides: 6. The CDR3 DNA is TGTGCCAGTAGAAATAGCGGGAGCTACTACGAGCAGTACTTC. It translates to CASRNSGSYYEQYF.

The CDR3 spells CASSRASTDTQYF. CDR3 DNA: TGTGCCAGCAGCCGAGCTAGCACAGATACGCAGTATTTT. The rearrangement links TRBV12-3 or TRBV12-4 to TRBJ2-3; D is uncertain. Deletions cut 6 bases from V and 0 bases from J, with 7 bases between. The CDR3 consists of 13 residues.

The V call is TRBV4-1, the J call TRBJ1-6, with TRBD1 as a possible D gene (6 bases). The germline V gene has CDR1 MGHRA and CDR2 YSYEKL. Trimming removed 3 bases at V and 10 bases at J, with 16 bases between. CDR3 size: 15 residues. The CDR3 region has the DNA TGCGCCAGCAGCCAGGGACACACGGACGCCTCACCCCTCCACTTT. This translates into CASSQGHTDASPLHF.

The J gene is TRBJ1-1, the V gene TRBV14, with D maybe TRBD1 (5 bases). The V gene's germline CDR1 is SGHDN and CDR2 FVKESK. Between the trimmed V and J ends, which lost 1 base and 6 bases, there was a span of 18 bases. CDR3 length: 16 amino acids. CDR3 nucleotides: TGTGCCAGCAGCCAAGCCCAGGGCTGGGGTCTCGCTGAAGCTTTCTTT. This encodes CASSQAQGWGLAEAFF.

This CDR3 reads CASSLVMTSGTDTQYF. The CDR3 DNA sequence: TGCGCCAGCAGCTTGGTCATGACTAGCGGGACAGATACGCAGTATTTT. This chain connects TRBV5-1 to TRBJ2-3; 10 nucleotides agree with TRBD2. V lost 0 bases and J lost 3; bases outside the gene matches: 4. The germline V gene has CDR1 SGHRS and CDR2 YFSETQ. The CDR3 extends over 16 amino acids.

This clone has only one observation. The chain has TRBV6-4 and TRBJ1-2; perhaps TRBD1 as D (6 bases). The CDR3 sequence is 14 residues long. V gave up 3 bases and J gave up 7 bases, with 15 bases separating them. CDR1 MRHNA and CDR2 SNTAGT come from the germline V gene. The CDR3 spells CASSESGGSGGYTF. The CDR3 DNA is TGTGCCAGCAGTGAAAGTGGGGGCTCTGGTGGCTACACCTTC.

The chain is built from TRBV19 and TRBJ1-2; TRBD1 might be the D (5 bases). CDR1 and CDR2 from the germline V gene are LNHDA and SQIVND (reference sequence). The CDR3 spans 16 residues. V shed 7 bases and J shed 2 bases, with 20 bases lying between them. This CDR3 is CASTPTWQGTNYGYTF. The CDR3 DNA sequence: TGTGCCAGTACTCCCACCTGGCAGGGAACCAACTATGGCTACACCTTC.

The J gene is TRBJ2-7, the V gene TRBV5-1; 10 nucleotides match TRBD2. The germline V gene has CDR1 SGHRS and CDR2 YFSETQ. V shed 2 bases, J shed 3 bases, and the junction held 11 bases outside the gene matches. The CDR3 has 17 residues. The CDR3 region has the DNA TGCGCCAGCAGCTTAGGCGTGGCAGCGGGAGGGTTCTACGAGCAGTACTTC. Protein: CASSLGVAAGGFYEQYF.

The genes are TRBV4-1 and TRBJ2-7, with 7 bases aligning to TRBD2. The CDR3 covers 14 residues. From germline, CDR1 is MGHRA and CDR2 YSYEKL. J gave up 2 bases and V 2 bases, and 3 bases lay outside the gene matches. CDR3 protein: CASSQITSAYEQYF. The CDR3 coding sequence is TGCGCCAGCAGCCAAATAACTAGCGCCTACGAGCAGTACTTC.

Only one count was recorded for this clone. The chain links TRBV5-4 to TRBJ1-1, with 7 bases identical to TRBD1. Trimming took 4 bases from V and 1 from J; bases not matched to a gene: 19. Germline-derived CDR1 and CDR2 are SGHNT and YYREEE (reference sequence). This CDR3 spans 19 amino acids. For the CDR3, the DNA is TGTGCCAGCAGCCCCCCGCCGGGACAGAGGGCTCTTGAGAACACTGAAGCTTTCTTT. It translates to CASSPPPGQRALENTEAFF.

This clone has just one count. The V and J genes are TRBV11-2 and TRBJ2-3; D might be TRBD1 (6 bases). Per germline, CDR1 SGHAT and CDR2 FQNNGV. There are 14 residues in the CDR3. Between the trimmed V and J ends, which lost 5 bases and 10 bases, there was a span of 19 bases. The CDR3 reads CASSMGAPGGAQYF. The CDR3 bases are TGTGCCAGCAGCATGGGGGCCCCCGGCGGCGCGCAGTATTTT. Filled out from reference TRBV11-2 and TRBJ2-3, the complete variable domain reads EAGVAQSPRYKIIEKRQSVAFWCNPISGHATLYWYQQILGQGPKLLIQFQNNGVVDDSQLPKDRFSAERLKGVDSTLKIQPAKLEDSAVYLCASSMGAPGGAQYFGPGTRLTVL.

V is TRBV7-6 and J is TRBJ1-2, with 9 bases aligning to TRBD1. Germline V lookup: CDR1 SGHVS, CDR2 FNYEAQ. With 5 bases clipped from V and 2 bases from J, the junction kept 9 bases outside the gene matches. The CDR3 loop spans 16 amino acids. CDR3 DNA: TGTGCCAGCAGCCCCTGGGACAGGGCGACAAACTATGGCTACACCTTC. Residues: CASSPWDRATNYGYTF.

The chain couples TRBV11-2 to TRBJ2-7, with a possible D match to TRBD1 (5 bases). With 0 bases removed from V and 4 bases from J, the gap between germline ends came to 10 bases. CDR1 and CDR2 from the germline V gene are SGHAT and FQNNGV. The CDR3 runs 14 residues. The CDR3 here is CASSLDGRAYEQYF. CDR3 sequence (DNA): TGTGCCAGCAGCTTAGATGGCAGGGCTTACGAGCAGTACTTC.